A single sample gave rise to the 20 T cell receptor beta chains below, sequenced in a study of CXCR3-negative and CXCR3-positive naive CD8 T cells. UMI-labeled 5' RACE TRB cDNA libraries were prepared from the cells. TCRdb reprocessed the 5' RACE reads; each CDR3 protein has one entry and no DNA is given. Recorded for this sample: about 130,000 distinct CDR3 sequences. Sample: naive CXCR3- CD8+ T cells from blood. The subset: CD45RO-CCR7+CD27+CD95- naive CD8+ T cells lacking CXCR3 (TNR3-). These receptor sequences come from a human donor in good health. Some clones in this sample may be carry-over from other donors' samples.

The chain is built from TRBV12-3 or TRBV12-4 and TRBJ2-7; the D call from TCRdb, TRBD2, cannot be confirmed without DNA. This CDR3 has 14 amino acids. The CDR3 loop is CASSFSRGPDEQYF.

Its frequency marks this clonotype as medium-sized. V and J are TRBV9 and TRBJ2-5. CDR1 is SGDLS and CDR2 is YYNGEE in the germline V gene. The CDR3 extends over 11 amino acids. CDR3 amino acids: CASSSQETQYF.

This chain's CDR3 is CASSTGVASYEQYF. J is TRBJ2-7 and V is TRBV6-2 or TRBV6-3. The germline gives CDR1 MNHEY, CDR2 SVGEGT. The length of the CDR3 is 14 residues.

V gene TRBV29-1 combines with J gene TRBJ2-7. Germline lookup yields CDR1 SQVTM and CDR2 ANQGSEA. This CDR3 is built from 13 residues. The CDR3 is CSVESSIDYEQYF.

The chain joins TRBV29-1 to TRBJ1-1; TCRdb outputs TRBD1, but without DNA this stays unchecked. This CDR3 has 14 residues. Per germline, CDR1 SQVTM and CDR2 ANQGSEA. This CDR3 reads CSGLMDGGNTEAFF.

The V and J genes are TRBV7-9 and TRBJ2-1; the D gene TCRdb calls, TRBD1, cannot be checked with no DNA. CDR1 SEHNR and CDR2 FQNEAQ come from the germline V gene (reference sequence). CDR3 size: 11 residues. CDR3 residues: CASSFRDRTSF.

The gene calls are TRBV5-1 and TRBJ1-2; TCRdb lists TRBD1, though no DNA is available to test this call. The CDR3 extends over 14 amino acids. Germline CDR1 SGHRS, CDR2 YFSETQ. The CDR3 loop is CASSLGQVGYGYTF. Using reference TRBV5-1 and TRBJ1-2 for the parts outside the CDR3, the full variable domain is KAGVTQTPRYLIKTRGQQVTLSCSPISGHRSVSWYQQTPGQGLQFLFEYFSETQRNKGNFPGRFSGRQFSNSRSEMNVSTLELGDSALYLCASSLGQVGYGYTFGSGTRLTVV.

This CDR3 is CASSAGTGLYEQYF. This chain uses TRBV18 with TRBJ2-7; the TCRdb call, TRBD1, lacks DNA for checking. The CDR3 consists of 14 residues. The germline gives CDR1 KGHSH, CDR2 LQKENI.

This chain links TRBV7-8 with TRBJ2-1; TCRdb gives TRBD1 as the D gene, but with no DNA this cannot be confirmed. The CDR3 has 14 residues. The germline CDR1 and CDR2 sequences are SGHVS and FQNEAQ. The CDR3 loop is CASSSPGQAPEQFF.

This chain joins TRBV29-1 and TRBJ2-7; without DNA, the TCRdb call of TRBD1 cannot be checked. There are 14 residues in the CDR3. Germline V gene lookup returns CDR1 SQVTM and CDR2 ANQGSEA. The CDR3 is CSASPEQSSYEQYF.

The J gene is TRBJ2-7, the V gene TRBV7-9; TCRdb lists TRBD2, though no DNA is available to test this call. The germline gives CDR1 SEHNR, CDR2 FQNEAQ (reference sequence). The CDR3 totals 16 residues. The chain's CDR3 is CASNLLGGPYSYEQYF.

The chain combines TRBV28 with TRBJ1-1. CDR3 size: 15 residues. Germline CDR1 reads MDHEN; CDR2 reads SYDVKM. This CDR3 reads CASSIEYLMNTEAFF. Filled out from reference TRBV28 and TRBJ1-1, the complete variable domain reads DVKVTQSSRYLVKRTGEKVFLECVQDMDHENMFWYRQDPGLGLRLIYFSYDVKMKEKGDIPEGYSVSREKKERFSLILESASTNQTSMYLCASSIEYLMNTEAFFGQGTRLTVV.

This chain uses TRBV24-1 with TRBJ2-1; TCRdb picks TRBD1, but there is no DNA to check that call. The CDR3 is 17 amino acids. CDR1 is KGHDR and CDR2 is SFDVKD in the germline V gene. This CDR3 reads CATSDTRDTSEYNEQFF.

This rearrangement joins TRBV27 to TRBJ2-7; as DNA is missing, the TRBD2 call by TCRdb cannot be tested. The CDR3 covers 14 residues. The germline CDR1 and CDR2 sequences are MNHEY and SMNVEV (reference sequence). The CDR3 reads CASSYGIDSYEQYF.

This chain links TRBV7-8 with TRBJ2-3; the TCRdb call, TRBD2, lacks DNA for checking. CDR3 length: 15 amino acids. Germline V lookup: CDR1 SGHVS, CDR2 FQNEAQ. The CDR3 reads CASSPSWAETDTQYF.

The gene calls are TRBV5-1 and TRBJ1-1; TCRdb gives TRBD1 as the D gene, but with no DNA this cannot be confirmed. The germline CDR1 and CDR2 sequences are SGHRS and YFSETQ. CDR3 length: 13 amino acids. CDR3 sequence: CASSLGGGTEAFF.

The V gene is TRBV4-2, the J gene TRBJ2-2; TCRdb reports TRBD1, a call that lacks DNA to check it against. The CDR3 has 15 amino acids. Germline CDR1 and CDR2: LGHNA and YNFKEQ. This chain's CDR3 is CASSQGGENTGELFF.

Here the CDR3 reads CATRDGGNTIYF. The rearrangement links TRBV12-3 or TRBV12-4 to TRBJ1-3; there is no DNA to check the TCRdb D call of TRBD1. The CDR3 length is 12 residues.

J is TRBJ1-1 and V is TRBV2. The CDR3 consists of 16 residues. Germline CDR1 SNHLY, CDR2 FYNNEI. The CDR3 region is CASSEEVRGFYTEAFF.

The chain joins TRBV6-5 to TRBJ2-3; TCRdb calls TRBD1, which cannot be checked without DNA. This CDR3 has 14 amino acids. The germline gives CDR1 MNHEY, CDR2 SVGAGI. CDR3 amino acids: CASSYGGATDTQYF.